The 32 T cell receptor beta chains below were found in one sample sequenced in a study of T cells in women clearing cervical HPV infection. Only in-frame clones appear in the TCRdb table, and some are missing; sequencing was by immunoSEQ multiplex PCR. The specimen's table records roughly 37,000 clones. Sequencing used blood buffy coat. The receptors derive from a woman between 18 and 70 years old with a cervical HPV16 infection that either progressed to CIN3+ or cleared (not recorded which).

With regard to this clone: With the read ending 3 residues before the CDR3 end, the germline J gene is used to fill in that end. The chain combines TRBV20-1 with TRBJ1-5; D not certain. Trimming pared 0 bases from V and 2 bases from J, leaving 11 bases between. The germline CDR1 and CDR2 sequences are DFQATT and SNEGSKA (reference sequence). CDR3 length: 15 amino acids. The sequenced part of the CDR3 DNA is TGCAGTGCTAGAGAGTGGATTCAGGGCAATCAGCCC. Protein sequence: CSAREWIQGNQP. The CDR3 reads in full as CSAREWIQGNQPQHF.

As concerns this clone: The read finishes 3 residues shy of the CDR3 end, and the germline J gene is used to complete it. This rearrangement joins TRBV2 to TRBJ1-2, with TRBD1 as a possible D gene (5 bases). The CDR3 consists of 15 residues. The ends were cut back, 4 bases at V and 6 bases at J, with 18 bases in the middle. Germline CDR1 reads SNHLY; CDR2 reads FYNNEI. CDR3 DNA (partial): TGTGCCAGCAGTGGGATAAAAAGACAGAGTAATGGC. Protein sequence: CASSGIKRQSNG. The CDR3 reads in full as CASSGIKRQSNGYTF.

For this clone: The read gets to within 3 residues of the CDR3 end, and the germline J gene fills in the rest. V usage is TRBV29-1 and J usage is TRBJ2-2; 8 bases are a match to TRBD1. Trimming took 6 bases from V and 4 from J; bases not matched to a gene: 10. The CDR3 is 15 amino acids. CDR1 and CDR2 from the germline V gene are SQVTM and ANQGSEA. CDR3 amino acids: CSVKGQGTFTGELFF. Partial CDR3 DNA: TGCAGCGTGAAAGGACAGGGAACATTCACCGGGGAG.

With regard to this clone: The DNA ends 3 residues before the CDR3 does, and the rest of the CDR3 is filled in from the germline J gene. This rearrangement joins TRBV5-5 to TRBJ1-1; D perhaps matches TRBD1 (5 bases). V lost 0 bases, J lost 4 bases, and 10 bases lay in between. CDR1 SGHKS and CDR2 YYEKEE come from the germline V gene (reference sequence). There are 14 residues in the CDR3. CDR3 bases read: TGTGCCAGCAGCTTGGCAGGGAGGTCCACTGAA. Protein: CASSLAGRSTE. The CDR3 as a whole reads CASSLAGRSTEAFF.

The CDR3 spells CASSLTDDYDYTF. The DNA read from the CDR3 is TGTGCCAGCAGCTTAACGGACGACTACGAC. The chain employs TRBV7-9 and TRBJ1-2; D gene unclear. The sequence runs out 3 residues before the end of the CDR3; the remainder is reconstructed from the germline J gene. CDR3 length equals 13 residues. Germline V gene sequence: CDR1 SEHNR, CDR2 FQNEAQ (reference sequence).

The CDR3 sequence: CSARKGLAGYTDTQYF. CDR3 DNA (partial): TGCAGTGCGAGAAAAGGACTAGCGGGGTACACAGATACG. This chain uses TRBV20-1 with TRBJ2-3; TRBD2 agrees at 12 bases. The read falls 3 residues short of the CDR3 end, and the missing part is taken from the germline J gene. Germline V lookup: CDR1 DFQATT, CDR2 SNEGSKA (reference sequence). The CDR3 is 16 residues long. V shed 6 bases and J 2 bases; nucleotides not matched to a gene: 9.

On this clone: The read stops 3 residues short of the end of the CDR3; the missing end is completed from the germline J gene. The chain recombines TRBV5-1 with TRBJ1-6, with D tentatively TRBD1 (6 bases). This CDR3 has 14 residues. Trimming took off 0 bases at V and 10 bases at J, with 11 bases between the two ends. CDR1 and CDR2 (germline): SGHRS, YFSETQ. CDR3 protein: CASSLGTVGSPLHF. The covered CDR3 bases are TGCGCCAGCAGCTTGGGGACAGTGGGATCACCC.

Comments on this clone: The read ends 3 residues shy of where the CDR3 ends; the end is completed using the germline J gene. This specimen includes other DNA sequences encoding the same CDR3. The chain uses TRBV19 and TRBJ1-6, with 8 bases fitting TRBD1. Losses at the gene ends were 10 bases for V and 10 bases for J; bases not matched to a gene: 12. The CDR3 loop spans 14 amino acids. CDR1 and CDR2 (germline): LNHDA, SQIVND (reference sequence). Incomplete CDR3 DNA: TGTGCCACGGCGTCCGGGACAGGAGGGTCACCC. It encodes CATASGTGGSP. The CDR3 in full is CATASGTGGSPLHF.

As concerns this clone: The read halts 3 residues ahead of the CDR3 end, with the missing end drawn from the germline J gene. The genes are TRBV11-2 and TRBJ2-1; TRBD2 matches 9 bases. Germline V gene sequence: CDR1 SGHAT, CDR2 FQNNGV. Unmatched junction bases numbered 10, after V lost 4 bases and J lost 9 bases. The CDR3 is made up of 15 amino acids. The CDR3 here is CASSSIAGALGEQFF. CDR3 bases read: TGTGCCAGCAGCTCCATAGCGGGGGCCTTAGGTGAG.

On this clone: The CDR3 end falls 3 residues outside the read, so it is completed with the germline J gene. This chain uses TRBV6-2 or TRBV6-3 with TRBJ2-1; TRBD2 matches at 9 bases. Germline assignment: CDR1 MNHEY and CDR2 SVGEGT. Trimming removed 5 bases from V and 3 bases from J; junction bases left unmatched: 5. The length of the CDR3 is 15 residues. The CDR3 reads CASSTTSGLYNEQFF. The CDR3 DNA, read in part, is TGTGCCAGCAGTACGACTAGCGGACTCTACAATGAG.

Comment on this clone: The CDR3 is cut off 3 residues early in the read; its end comes from the germline J gene. The chain links TRBV6-2 or TRBV6-3 to TRBJ2-3; 10 nucleotides match TRBD1. There are 14 residues in the CDR3. CDR1 and CDR2 from the germline V gene are MNHEY and SVGEGT. Incomplete CDR3 DNA: TGTGCCAGCAGTGGGACAGGGGTTGTGCAGACG. Its translation is CASSGTGVVQT. The whole CDR3 protein is CASSGTGVVQTQYF.

A note on this clone: The germline gene is not matched at one end of the junction; a read error may be the cause. With the read ending 3 residues before the CDR3 end, the germline J gene is used to fill in that end. This sequence joins TRBV18 and TRBJ1-1, with unresolved D. The CDR3 is made up of 13 amino acids. Germline loops: CDR1 KGHSH, CDR2 LQKENI. This CDR3 reads CASSRELKTEAFF. The part of the CDR3 DNA that was read is TGTGCCAGCTCACGCGAACTGAAGACTGAA.

For this clone: From the germline J gene comes the end of the CDR3, since the read stops 3 residues before it. This chain joins TRBV5-1 and TRBJ2-1, with D tentatively TRBD1 (6 bases). Germline-derived CDR1 and CDR2 are SGHRS and YFSETQ. This CDR3 is built from 19 residues. The V gene lost 4 bases and the J gene lost 0 bases, with 23 bases spanning the gap. The CDR3 DNA, read in part, is TGCGCCAGCAGCCAATGGACAGCCAGTCGGGCCAGCTCCTACAATGAG. Protein: CASSQWTASRASSYNE. The whole CDR3 protein is CASSQWTASRASSYNEQFF.

Considering frequency, this clone is medium-sized. Read data end 3 residues before the CDR3 end; the end is taken from the germline J gene. Other DNA sequences within the sample encode an identical CDR3. The gene calls are TRBV19 and TRBJ1-2; D possibly corresponds to TRBD1 (6 bases). Germline CDR1 reads LNHDA; CDR2 reads SQIVND (reference sequence). The CDR3 is made up of 14 amino acids. CDR3 sequence reads: CASSPDRQSGGYTF. Partial CDR3 DNA: TGTGCCAGTAGTCCCGACAGGCAAAGTGGGGGC.

As for this clone: Read sequence stops 3 residues before the CDR3 end, and the germline J gene provides the missing end. The chain couples TRBV10-3 to TRBJ1-3; 8 bases agree with TRBD1. Germline values: CDR1 ENHRY, CDR2 SYGVKD. This CDR3 has 14 amino acids. The sequenced CDR3 bases are TGTGCCATCAGTGAGTCAGGGACAGGTTCAACC. The encoded protein is CAISESGTGST. The CDR3 as a whole reads CAISESGTGSTIYF.

Notes on this clone: The read ends 3 residues shy of where the CDR3 ends; the end is completed using the germline J gene. This rearrangement joins TRBV20-1 to TRBJ1-6; TRBD1 might be the D (5 bases). The CDR3 has 13 residues. Trimming stripped 3 bases from V and 7 bases from J, with 10 bases between. The germline CDR1 and CDR2 sequences are DFQATT and SNEGSKA (reference sequence). CDR3 loop: CSASSGRNSPLHF. Incomplete CDR3 DNA: TGCAGTGCTAGCTCAGGGCGGAATTCACCC.

To note about this clone: The CDR3 end is not reached by the read, which stops 3 residues before it; the germline J gene fills it in. This chain links TRBV10-3 with TRBJ2-3, with a possible D match to TRBD2 (6 bases). The CDR3 length is 13 residues. Trimming took 11 bases from V and 4 from J, leaving 16 bases between them. Germline assignment: CDR1 ENHRY and CDR2 SYGVKD. The chain's CDR3 is CAALAGGSDTQYF. The covered CDR3 bases are TGTGCCGCCCTGGCTGGGGGGTCAGATACG.

CDR3 sequence reads: CASSIEGLSNQPQYF. The CDR3 DNA, read in part, is TGTGCCAGTAGTATAGAAGGTCTTAGCAATCAGCCT. V gene TRBV19 combines with J gene TRBJ2-4, with D hard to call. Read data end 3 residues before the CDR3 end; the end is taken from the germline J gene. The CDR3 covers 15 residues. CDR1 and CDR2 from the germline V gene are LNHDA and SQIVND (reference sequence).

With respect to this clone: The read ends 3 residues shy of where the CDR3 ends; the end is completed using the germline J gene. The J gene is TRBJ2-3, the V gene TRBV7-2; TRBD2 agrees at 7 bases. Germline V lookup: CDR1 SGHTA, CDR2 FQGNSA. The CDR3 extends over 14 amino acids. Trimming removed 5 bases from V and 6 bases from J; junction bases left unmatched: 8. The sequenced part of the CDR3 DNA is TGTGCCAGCAGCCACACGGCGGGAGAGGATACG. The encoded protein is CASSHTAGEDT. The whole CDR3 reads CASSHTAGEDTQYF.

Points on this clone: The read stops 3 residues short of the end of the CDR3; the missing end is completed from the germline J gene. The genes are TRBV20-1 and TRBJ2-5; maybe TRBD2 (7 bases). The V gene's germline CDR1 is DFQATT and CDR2 SNEGSKA (reference sequence). Trimming stripped 8 bases from V and 5 bases from J, with 12 bases between. The CDR3 spans 11 residues. The CDR3 bases that were read are TGCAGTAGGGGGAGGGGTGAGACC. The encoded protein is CSRGRGET. In full, the CDR3 reads CSRGRGETQYF.

Concerning this clone itself: The CDR3 goes on 3 residues after the read ends, and that part is filled in from the germline J gene. The chain recombines TRBV7-3 with TRBJ2-1; 9 bases align to TRBD2. J was trimmed by 5 bases and V by 2 bases; bases with no gene match: 7. Germline-derived CDR1 and CDR2 are SGHTA and FQGTGA. This CDR3 comprises 16 residues. Here the CDR3 reads CASSLGGRAGNNEQFF. Partial CDR3 DNA: TGTGCCAGCAGCTTAGGCGGGAGGGCCGGGAACAATGAG.

Worth noting for this clone: The CDR3 goes on 3 residues after the read ends, and that part is filled in from the germline J gene. The chain has TRBV7-3 and TRBJ2-5, with D perhaps TRBD1 (6 bases). The ends were cut back, 6 bases at V and 5 bases at J, with 22 bases in the middle. From germline, CDR1 is SGHTA and CDR2 FQGTGA. The CDR3 totals 16 residues. The CDR3 sequence: CASSPLGYREGETQYF. CDR3 DNA, as far as it was read: TGTGCCAGCAGTCCCTTGGGGTACAGGGAAGGGGAGACC. The entire variable domain, with the rest obtained from reference TRBV7-3 and TRBJ2-5, is as follows: GAGVSQTPSNKVTEKGKYVELRCDPISGHTALYWYRQSLGQGPEFLIYFQGTGAADDSGLPNDRFFAVRPEGSVSTLKIQRTERGDSAVYLCASSPLGYREGETQYFGPGTRLLVL.

Details on this clone: The read ends 3 residues shy of where the CDR3 ends; the end is completed using the germline J gene. This rearrangement joins TRBV12-3 or TRBV12-4 to TRBJ2-5, with a possible D match to TRBD2 (5 bases). The CDR3 is 15 amino acids. Trimming shortened V by 4 bases and J by 4 bases, and 16 bases separated the two germline ends. CDR3 DNA (partial): TGTGCCAGCAGTTCCTCGTCGGGGTTTAGAGAGACC. This codes for CASSSSSGFRET. The full CDR3 reads CASSSSSGFRETQYF.

Note on this clone: From the germline J gene comes the end of the CDR3, since the read stops 3 residues before it. The chain joins TRBV5-1 to TRBJ1-1; TRBD1 might be the D (5 bases). The germline gives CDR1 SGHRS, CDR2 YFSETQ. The CDR3 covers 13 residues. The V gene lost 3 bases and the J gene lost 5 bases, with 11 bases spanning the gap. Here the CDR3 reads CASSSIGETEAFF. CDR3 DNA (partial): TGCGCCAGCAGCTCGATAGGGGAGACTGAA. The complete variable domain, with remaining parts taken from reference TRBV5-1 and TRBJ1-1, reads KAGVTQTPRYLIKTRGQQVTLSCSPISGHRSVSWYQQTPGQGLQFLFEYFSETQRNKGNFPGRFSGRQFSNSRSEMNVSTLELGDSALYLCASSSIGETEAFFGQGTRLTVV.

Of note for this clone: Read sequence stops 3 residues before the CDR3 end, and the germline J gene provides the missing end. The rearrangement links TRBV14 to TRBJ2-5; D may be TRBD1 (5 bases). Germline loops: CDR1 SGHDN, CDR2 FVKESK. Trimming left V 1 base short and J 4 bases short, with 16 bases between. This CDR3 is 16 amino acids long. CDR3 sequence reads: CASSQGAHFRGETQYF. CDR3 DNA (partial): TGTGCCAGCAGCCAAGGGGCCCATTTTAGGGGAGAGACC. Full variable domain (remainder filled in from reference TRBV14 and TRBJ2-5): EAGVTQFPSHSVIEKGQTVTLRCDPISGHDNLYWYRRVMGKEIKFLLHFVKESKQDESGMPNNRFLAERTGGTYSTLKVQPAELEDSGVYFCASSQGAHFRGETQYFGPGTRLLVL.

Concerning this clone: Read sequence stops 3 residues before the CDR3 end, and the germline J gene provides the missing end. V and J are TRBV6-2 or TRBV6-3 and TRBJ2-7, with D perhaps matching TRBD2 (5 bases). V shed 10 bases and J shed 2 bases, with 18 bases lying between them. CDR3 length: 14 amino acids. Germline loops: CDR1 MNHEY, CDR2 SVGEGT. CDR3 region: CATDLRSGTYEQYF. The CDR3 bases that were read are TGTGCCACCGACCTCAGGTCGGGGACCTACGAG.

Concerning this clone: The read terminates 3 residues before the CDR3 end, so the remaining end is supplied by the germline J gene. The chain uses TRBV6-2 or TRBV6-3 and TRBJ2-7; D possibly corresponds to TRBD1 (5 bases). Germline loops: CDR1 MNHEY, CDR2 SVGEGT. Trimming removed 0 bases from V and 0 bases from J, with 12 bases in between. The length of the CDR3 is 16 residues. CDR3 bases read: TGTGCCAGCAGTTACTCGTTACAGGAGCCCTCCTACGAG. It translates to CASSYSLQEPSYE. The CDR3 in its entirety is CASSYSLQEPSYEQYF.

CDR3 amino acids: CAWNGGLSGANVLTF. The sequenced part of the CDR3 DNA is TGTGCCTGGAACGGGGGGCTCTCTGGGGCCAACGTC. The chain joins TRBV30 to TRBJ2-6; D is perhaps TRBD2 (7 bases). The missing CDR3 end, 3 residues past where the read stops, is filled in from the germline J gene. The CDR3 loop spans 15 amino acids. The V gene lost 4 bases and the J gene lost 0 bases, with 10 bases spanning the gap. Germline V gene data show CDR1 as GTSNPN and CDR2 as SVGIG (reference sequence).

Notes on this clone: The CDR3 end lies 3 residues beyond the end of the read and is filled in from the germline J gene. The same CDR3 also results from other DNA sequences found in this sample. This chain links TRBV7-3 with TRBJ1-3, with TRBD1 as a possible D gene (6 bases). V was trimmed by 5 bases and J by 1 base, leaving 15 bases between them. This CDR3 is 16 amino acids long. CDR1 SGHTA and CDR2 FQGTGA come from the germline V gene. CDR3 bases read: TGTGCCAGCAGCAAGGGGGTACCGGGGTCTGGAAACACC. This codes for CASSKGVPGSGNT. The full CDR3 sequence reads CASSKGVPGSGNTIYF.

The part of the CDR3 DNA that was read is TGCGCCAGCAGCTTGTGGGGGGAGACG. Its protein is CASSLWGET. The entire CDR3 protein reads CASSLWGETQYF. The V call is TRBV5-1, the J call TRBJ2-3, with D perhaps TRBD2 (6 bases). Sequencing ends 3 residues short of the CDR3 end; the germline J gene provides the rest. The CDR3 has 12 residues. CDR1 and CDR2 from the germline V gene are SGHRS and YFSETQ.

Turning to this clone: The read comes to an end 3 residues before the CDR3 does, leaving the germline J gene to fill in the end. The chain recombines TRBV6-1 with TRBJ1-5; D might be TRBD1 (6 bases). V lost 4 bases, J lost 9 bases, and 19 bases lay in between. The CDR3 has 15 amino acids. Germline assignment: CDR1 MNHNS and CDR2 SASEGT. The sequenced CDR3 bases are TGTGCCAGCAGTGGGCAGGGGAGTCTCGAGGGGCCC. As protein: CASSGQGSLEGP. The CDR3 reads in full as CASSGQGSLEGPQHF.

With respect to this clone: The sequence runs out 3 residues before the end of the CDR3; the remainder is reconstructed from the germline J gene. The chain is built from TRBV5-4 and TRBJ2-3; 15 bases are shared with TRBD2. Germline V gene lookup returns CDR1 SGHNT and CDR2 YYREEE (reference sequence). The CDR3 is made up of 16 amino acids. Trimming took 4 bases from V and 3 from J; bases not matched to a gene: 3. The part of the CDR3 DNA that was read is TGTGCCAGCAGCACCGGGACTAGCGGGGGGACAGATACG. Translating gives CASSTGTSGGTDT. The whole CDR3 is CASSTGTSGGTDTQYF.